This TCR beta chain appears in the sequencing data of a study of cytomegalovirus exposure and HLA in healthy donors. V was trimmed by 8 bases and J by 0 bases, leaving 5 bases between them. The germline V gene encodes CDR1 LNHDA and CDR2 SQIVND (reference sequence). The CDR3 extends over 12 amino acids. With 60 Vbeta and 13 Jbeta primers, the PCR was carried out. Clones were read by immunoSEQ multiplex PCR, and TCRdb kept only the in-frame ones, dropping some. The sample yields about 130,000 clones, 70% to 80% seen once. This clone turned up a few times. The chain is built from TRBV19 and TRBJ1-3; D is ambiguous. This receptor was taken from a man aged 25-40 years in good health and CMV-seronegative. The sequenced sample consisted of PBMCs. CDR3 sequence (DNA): TGTGCCAGTTCCTTCTCTGGAAACACCATATATTTT. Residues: CASSFSGNTIYF.